This T cell receptor beta chain was captured in a study of T cells in Graves' hyperthyroidism and ophthalmopathy. Study-level information: The initial diagnosis was the point when peripheral blood was collected, ahead of any treatment.

TCR beta CDR3 region amplification was performed from RNA transcripts. HTBI primers were used for first-round RT-PCR of the TCR CDR3. TCRdb re-analysed the multiplex PCR reads in MiXCR, keeping a single row per CDR3 protein. The sample carries fewer than 900,000 distinct CDR3 sequences, 18% recorded once. Ten or more counts support this clonotype. CDR1 is MNHNS and CDR2 is SASEGT in the germline V gene. This CDR3 region has 14 residues. The J segment lost 4 bases and the V segment lost 6 bases, leaving 8 bases of the junction unmatched. This receptor was identified in a woman in her 50s with Graves' hyperthyroidism that later progressed to Graves' ophthalmopathy. Material for sequencing was blood. The rearrangement links TRBV6-1 to TRBJ1-1; 7 bases map to TRBD1. The CDR3 protein is CASSIGTEVTEAFF. Written as DNA, the CDR3 is TGTGCCAGCAGCATCGGGACAGAGGTCACTGAAGCTTTCTTT.